This TCR beta chain was found in a study of T cell responses to AZD1222 COVID-19 vaccine. Study-wide background: Analysis merged second doses at about 4 or about 12 weeks.

This CDR3 spans 17 amino acids. The V gene end was trimmed by 2 bases and the J gene end by 1 base; junction bases not matched to a gene: 7. The germline CDR1 and CDR2 sequences are SQVTM and ANQGSEA. Study results and limitations: Baseline antibody screening turned up just five to seven seropositive AZD1222 recipients. CD4 TCRs linked to vaccination spanned spike, dominating at 160-218 and 743-854.

Profiling relied on immunoSEQ multiplex PCR, and the TCRdb table lists in-frame clones only, not all of them. This table has under 200,000 clones, 88% appearing once. This clone came up once. The antigen is not known. This chain links TRBV29-1 with TRBJ2-1, with TRBD2 matching 11 bases. The source is an adult in good health. The sample was peripheral blood, taken on day 0 of AZD1222 vaccination. This CDR3 is CSVEQGSGGVSYNEQFF. CDR3 DNA sequence: TGCAGCGTTGAACAGGGTAGCGGGGGGGTATCCTACAATGAGCAGTTCTTC.